This T cell receptor beta chain originates from a study of metastatic and nonmetastatic thyroid tumors. Turning to the study itself: Samples came from malignant and benign thyroid patients, and repertoires were compared across blood and tumor or nodule tissue.

For this clone: What it recognizes is unknown.

Study results and limitations: The reported finding was significantly higher TCR beta diversity in malignant thyroid tumors relative to benign nodules, in blood and tumor.

Nobody among the patients had been given any treatment before thyroid surgery. Trimming pared 3 bases from V and 5 bases from J, leaving 11 bases between. The CDR3 totals 13 residues. Original processing methods: The study's classifier, a distant-metastasis tool for papillary thyroid cancer, was built using CDR3 differences across clinicopathological groups. Through MiXCR, TCRdb re-clonotyped the PCR reads. TCRdb, rather than the study authors, made the V and J calls. The sample has 2,000 or so clones, roughly 40% seen once. The rearrangement links TRBV12-3 or TRBV12-4 to TRBJ2-7; D may be TRBD1 (5 bases). Sequenced: adjacent normal tissue. The source is a female donor with papillary thyroid cancer or a benign thyroid nodule (not recorded which). Some clones in this sample may be carry-over from other donors' samples. CDR3 residues: CASSLQGFHEQYF. CDR3 coding DNA: TGTGCCAGCAGTTTGCAGGGTTTCCACGAGCAGTACTTC.